This paragraph reports one T cell receptor (beta chain). Its antigen is as yet unknown. The data were taken from a study of cytomegalovirus exposure and HLA in healthy donors. Study-wide background: From some 180 million T cells, an earlier analysis saw approximately 120 million unique TCR beta sequences.

Whole-study results and caveats: Later on, an analysis tied 15,000 to 20,000 TCR beta sequences to HLA alleles at 0.05 false discovery rate. It emerged from a later analysis that several of the most significant clusters appeared to be linked to common viral pathogens.

In the PCR, 60 Vbeta and 13 Jbeta primers were used. Sequencing was performed with immunoSEQ multiplex PCR; in TCRdb, only in-frame clones are kept and a portion is missing. The data show some 200,000 clones, about 81% seen once. Per the germline V gene, CDR1 is SGHTS and CDR2 is YDEGEE. V was clipped by 3 bases and J by 2 bases; unmatched bases: 6. The CDR3 extends over 15 amino acids. The origin of this receptor is a young woman in good health and CMV-seronegative. This sequence joins TRBV5-8 and TRBJ2-7; the match to TRBD1 covers 9 bases. The specimen sequenced was PBMCs. CDR3 in amino acids: CASSSGQGSPYEQYF. The CDR3 nucleotides read TGTGCCAGCAGCTCCGGACAGGGGAGCCCCTACGAGCAGTACTTC. The full variable domain, with the rest looked up from reference TRBV5-8 and TRBJ2-7, is EAGVTQSPTHLIKTRGQQATLRCSPISGHTSVYWYQQALGLGLQFLLWYDEGEERNRGNFPPRFSGRQFPNYSSELNVNALELEDSALYLCASSSGQGSPYEQYFGPGTRLTVT.